Here is one T cell receptor (beta chain) with its context. This sample stems from a study of control samples from healthy donors and cancer patients. V shed 0 bases and J 5 bases; nucleotides not matched to a gene: 8. Per germline, CDR1 LGHNA and CDR2 YSLEER. This CDR3 contains 16 residues. Some clones are missing from TCRdb's copy, which holds only in-frame ones; the method was immunoSEQ multiplex PCR. Of around 28,000 clones listed, around nine tenths were seen once; the top ten hold more than 1.5%. The rearrangement uses TRBV4-3 and TRBJ1-1; TRBD1 matches 8 bases. This clonotype was sampled from a middle-aged woman with lung cancer. The sample comprised PBMCs. CDR3 DNA: TGCGCCAGCAGCCAAGATATCCCGGACAGGGTAACTGAAGCTTTCTTT. Protein product: CASSQDIPDRVTEAFF.